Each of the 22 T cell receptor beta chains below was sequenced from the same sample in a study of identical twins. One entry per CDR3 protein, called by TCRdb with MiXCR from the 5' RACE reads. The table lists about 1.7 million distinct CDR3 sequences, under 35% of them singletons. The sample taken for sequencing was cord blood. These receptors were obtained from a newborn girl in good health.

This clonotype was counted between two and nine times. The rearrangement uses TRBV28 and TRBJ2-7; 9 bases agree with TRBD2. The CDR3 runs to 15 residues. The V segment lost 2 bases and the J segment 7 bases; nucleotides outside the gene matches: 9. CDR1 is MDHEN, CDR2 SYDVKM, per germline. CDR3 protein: CASSLGGTSWDEQYF. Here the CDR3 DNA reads TGTGCCAGCAGTTTAGGGGGGACTAGCTGGGATGAGCAGTACTTC.

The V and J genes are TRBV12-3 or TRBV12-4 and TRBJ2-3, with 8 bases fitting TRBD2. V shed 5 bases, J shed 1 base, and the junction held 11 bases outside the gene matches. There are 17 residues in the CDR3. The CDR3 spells CASSPRRGGLGTDTQYF. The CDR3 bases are TGTGCCAGCAGTCCACGACGGGGGGGGCTCGGCACAGATACGCAGTATTTT.

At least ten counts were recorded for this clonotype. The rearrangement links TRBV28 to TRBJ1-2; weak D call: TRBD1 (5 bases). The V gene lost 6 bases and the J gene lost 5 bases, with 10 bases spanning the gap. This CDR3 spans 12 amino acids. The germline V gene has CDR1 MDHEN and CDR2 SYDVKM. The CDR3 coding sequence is TGTGCCAGCAGCCGCGAGGGGTATGGCTACACCTTC. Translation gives CASSREGYGYTF.

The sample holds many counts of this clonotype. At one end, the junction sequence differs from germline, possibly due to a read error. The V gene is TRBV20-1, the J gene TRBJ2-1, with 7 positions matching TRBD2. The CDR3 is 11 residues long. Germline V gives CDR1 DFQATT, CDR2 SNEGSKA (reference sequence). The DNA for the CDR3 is TGCAGCGCTAGCGGAGACAATGAGCAGTTCTTC. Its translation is CSASGDNEQFF.

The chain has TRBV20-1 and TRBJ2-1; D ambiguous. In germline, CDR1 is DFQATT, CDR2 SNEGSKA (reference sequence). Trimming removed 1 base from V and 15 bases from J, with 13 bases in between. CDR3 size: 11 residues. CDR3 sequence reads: CSARAPAPGFF. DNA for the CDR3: TGCAGTGCTAGAGCTCCAGCGCCAGGGTTCTTC.

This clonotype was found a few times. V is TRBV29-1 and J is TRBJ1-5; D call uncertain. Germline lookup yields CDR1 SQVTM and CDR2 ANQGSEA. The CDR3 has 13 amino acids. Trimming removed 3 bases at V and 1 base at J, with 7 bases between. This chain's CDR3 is CSVDMGSNQPQHF. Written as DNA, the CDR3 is TGCAGCGTTGATATGGGGAGCAATCAGCCCCAGCATTTT.

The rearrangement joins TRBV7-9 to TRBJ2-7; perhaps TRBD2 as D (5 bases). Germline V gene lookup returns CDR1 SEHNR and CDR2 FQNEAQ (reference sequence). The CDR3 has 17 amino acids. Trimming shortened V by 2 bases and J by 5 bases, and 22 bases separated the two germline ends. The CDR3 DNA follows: TGTGCCAGCAGCTTAAGGGCGGAGGTTATTCTGCACCACGAGCAGTACTTC. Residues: CASSLRAEVILHHEQYF.

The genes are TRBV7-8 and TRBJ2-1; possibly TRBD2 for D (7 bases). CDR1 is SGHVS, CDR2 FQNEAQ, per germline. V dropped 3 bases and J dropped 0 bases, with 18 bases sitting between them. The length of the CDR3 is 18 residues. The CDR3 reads CASSLGGAGLSSYNEQFF. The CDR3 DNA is TGTGCCAGCAGCTTGGGGGGGGCTGGACTTAGCTCCTACAATGAGCAGTTCTTC.

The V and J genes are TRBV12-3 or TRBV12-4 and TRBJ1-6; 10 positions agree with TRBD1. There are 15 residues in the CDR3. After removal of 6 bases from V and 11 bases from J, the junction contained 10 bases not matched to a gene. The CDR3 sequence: CASSSPTGGAAPLHF. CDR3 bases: TGTGCCAGCAGCAGCCCGACAGGGGGCGCGGCACCCCTCCACTTT.

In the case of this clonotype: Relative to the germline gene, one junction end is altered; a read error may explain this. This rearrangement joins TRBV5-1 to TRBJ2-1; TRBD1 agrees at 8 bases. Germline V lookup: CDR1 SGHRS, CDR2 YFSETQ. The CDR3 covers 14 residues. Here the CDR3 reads CASSVGQALNERFF. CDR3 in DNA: TGCGCCAGCAGCGTGGGACAGGCTCTCAATGAGCGGTTCTTC.

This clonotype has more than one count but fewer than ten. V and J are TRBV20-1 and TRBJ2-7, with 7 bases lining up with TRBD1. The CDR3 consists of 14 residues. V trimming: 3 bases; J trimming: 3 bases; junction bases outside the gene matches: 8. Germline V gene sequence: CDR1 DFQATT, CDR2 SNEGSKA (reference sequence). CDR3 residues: CSASPRDRSYEQYF. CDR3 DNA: TGCAGTGCTAGCCCTCGGGACAGAAGCTACGAGCAGTACTTC.

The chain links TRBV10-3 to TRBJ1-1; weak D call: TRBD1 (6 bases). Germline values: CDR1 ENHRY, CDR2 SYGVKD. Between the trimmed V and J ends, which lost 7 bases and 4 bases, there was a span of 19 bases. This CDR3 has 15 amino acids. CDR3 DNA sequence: TGTGCCATCACCACACAGGGAGAGTGGGGCACTGAAGCTTTCTTT. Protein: CAITTQGEWGTEAFF.

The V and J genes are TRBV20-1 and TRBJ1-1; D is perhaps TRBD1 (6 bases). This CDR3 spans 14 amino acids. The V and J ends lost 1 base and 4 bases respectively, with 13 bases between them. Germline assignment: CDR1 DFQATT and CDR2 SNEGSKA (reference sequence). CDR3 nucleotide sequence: TGCAGTGCTAGAGTGGGCAGGGGAGGCACTGAAGCTTTCTTT. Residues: CSARVGRGGTEAFF.

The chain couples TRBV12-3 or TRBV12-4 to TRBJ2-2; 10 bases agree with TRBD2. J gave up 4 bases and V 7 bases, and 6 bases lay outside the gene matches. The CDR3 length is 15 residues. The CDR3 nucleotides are TGTGCCAGCAAGCTAGCGGGAGCCGGCACCGGGGAGCTGTTTTTT. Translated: CASKLAGAGTGELFF.

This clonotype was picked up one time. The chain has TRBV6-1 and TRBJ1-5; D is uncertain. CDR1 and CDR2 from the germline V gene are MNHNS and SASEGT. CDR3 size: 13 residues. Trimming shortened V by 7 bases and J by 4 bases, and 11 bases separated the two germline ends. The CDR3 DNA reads TGTGCCAGCACCGAGGGTACGAATCAGCCCCAGCATTTT. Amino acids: CASTEGTNQPQHF.

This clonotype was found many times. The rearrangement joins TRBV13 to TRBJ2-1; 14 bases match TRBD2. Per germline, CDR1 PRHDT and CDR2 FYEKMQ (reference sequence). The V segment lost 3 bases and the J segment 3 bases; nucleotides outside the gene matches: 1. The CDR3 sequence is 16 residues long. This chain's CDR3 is CASSLTSGGVYNEQFF. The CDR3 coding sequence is TGTGCCAGCAGCTTGACTAGCGGGGGGGTCTACAATGAGCAGTTCTTC.

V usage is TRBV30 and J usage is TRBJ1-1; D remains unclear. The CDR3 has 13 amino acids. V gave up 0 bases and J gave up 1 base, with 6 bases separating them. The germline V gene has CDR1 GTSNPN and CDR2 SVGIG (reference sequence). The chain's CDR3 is CAWSVHGNTEAFF. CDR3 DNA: TGTGCCTGGAGTGTACACGGGAACACTGAAGCTTTCTTT.

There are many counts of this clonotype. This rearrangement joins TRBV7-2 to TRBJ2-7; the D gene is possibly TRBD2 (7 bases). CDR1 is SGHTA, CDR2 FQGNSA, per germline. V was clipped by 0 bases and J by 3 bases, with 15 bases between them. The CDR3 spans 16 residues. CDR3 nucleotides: TGTGCCAGCAGCTTAGCGGGGGGGCGCGCCAGCTACGAGCAGTACTTC. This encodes CASSLAGGRASYEQYF. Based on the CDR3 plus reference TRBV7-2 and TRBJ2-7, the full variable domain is GAGVSQSPSNKVTEKGKDVELRCDPISGHTALYWYRQSLGQGLEFLIYFQGNSAPDKSGLPSDRFSAERTGGSVSTLTIQRTQQEDSAVYLCASSLAGGRASYEQYFGPGTRLTVT.

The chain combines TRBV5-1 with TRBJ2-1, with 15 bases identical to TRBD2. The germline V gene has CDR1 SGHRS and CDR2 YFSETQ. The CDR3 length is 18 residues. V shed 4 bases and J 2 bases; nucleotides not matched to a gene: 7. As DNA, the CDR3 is TGCGCCAGCAGCCCGGGACTAGCGGGAGGTTTGGCCTACAATGAGCAGTTCTTC. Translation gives CASSPGLAGGLAYNEQFF.

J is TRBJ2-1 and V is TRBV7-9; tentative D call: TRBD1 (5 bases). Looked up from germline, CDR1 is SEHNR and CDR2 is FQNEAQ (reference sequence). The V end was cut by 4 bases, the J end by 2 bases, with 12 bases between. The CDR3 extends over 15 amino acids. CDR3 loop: CASSSSGNPYNEQFF. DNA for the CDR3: TGTGCCAGCAGCTCTTCAGGGAACCCCTACAATGAGCAGTTCTTC.

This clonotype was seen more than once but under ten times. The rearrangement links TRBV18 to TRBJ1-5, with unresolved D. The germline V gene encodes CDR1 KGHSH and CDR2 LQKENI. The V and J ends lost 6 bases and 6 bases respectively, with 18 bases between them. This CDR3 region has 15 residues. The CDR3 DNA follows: TGTGCCAGCTCCCCCTCTAGGGCAGGCCCTCAGCCCCAGCATTTT. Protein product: CASSPSRAGPQPQHF.

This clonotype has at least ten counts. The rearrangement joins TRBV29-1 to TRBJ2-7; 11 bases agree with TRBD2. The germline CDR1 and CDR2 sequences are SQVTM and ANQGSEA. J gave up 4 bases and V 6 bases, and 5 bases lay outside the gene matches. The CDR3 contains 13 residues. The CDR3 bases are TGCAGCGTCCTTAGCGGGAGGGCTTACGAGCAGTACTTC. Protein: CSVLSGRAYEQYF.